Following are 5 T cell receptor beta chains from one sample sequenced in a study of OX40 agonist ivuxolimab in advanced cancers. The library relied on the immunoSEQ multiplex PCR assay. In TCRdb, the immuneACCESS table is reduced to in-frame sequences with V and J assigned. These tables do not hold every clone; where another copy was compared, an unresolved V gene accounts for under half, and the others remain unexplained. The sample table shows 80,000 or so clones, and around 85% are seen once. The ten largest make up roughly 2.3% of the sample. The material was CD4+ or CD8+ T cells sorted from blood, obtained in a trial of the OX40 agonist ivuxolimab. Receptors originate from an adult with an advanced solid tumor such as melanoma, head and neck, liver or kidney cancer.

There are a few counts of this clone. The genes are TRBV27 and TRBJ2-1; the D gene is possibly TRBD2 (6 bases). This CDR3 contains 17 residues. Germline CDR1 reads MNHEY; CDR2 reads SMNVEV (reference sequence). V lost 1 base to trimming and J lost 6 bases, with 19 bases between them. The CDR3 sequence: CASSLYALGGMGNEQFF. The CDR3 DNA follows: TGTGCCAGCAGTTTATACGCTCTGGGGGGAATGGGCAATGAGCAGTTCTTC.

The J gene is TRBJ2-4, the V gene TRBV30, with D perhaps given as TRBD1 or TRBD2 (5 bases each). CDR1 GTSNPN and CDR2 SVGIG come from the germline V gene (reference sequence). V was clipped by 5 bases and J by 6 bases, with 20 bases between them. This CDR3 has 15 residues. This chain's CDR3 is CAWEPGPPLGNIQYF. Here the CDR3 DNA reads TGTGCCTGGGAGCCGGGACCCCCCCTCGGAAACATTCAGTACTTC.

The gene calls are TRBV6-5 and TRBJ1-3; D is unclear. V was clipped by 2 bases and J by 4 bases, with 6 bases between them. The CDR3 extends over 13 amino acids. CDR1 and CDR2 from the germline V gene are MNHEY and SVGAGI. CDR3 amino acids: CASSYRTGNTIYF. Here the CDR3 DNA reads TGTGCCAGCAGTTACCGCACGGGAAACACCATATATTTT.

V gene TRBV5-8 combines with J gene TRBJ2-1; TRBD2 agrees at 9 bases. Trimming removed 0 bases from V and 2 bases from J; junction bases left unmatched: 0. The length of the CDR3 is 15 residues. Looked up from germline, CDR1 is SGHTS and CDR2 is YDEGEE. The CDR3 spells CASSLASGAYNEQFF. The CDR3 DNA reads as TGTGCCAGCAGCTTGGCTAGCGGGGCCTACAATGAGCAGTTCTTC.

V usage is TRBV7-2 and J usage is TRBJ1-1; D ambiguous. The CDR3 loop spans 13 amino acids. In germline, CDR1 is SGHTA, CDR2 FQGNSA. Trimming pared 1 base from V and 4 bases from J, leaving 7 bases between. Here the CDR3 reads CASSLEGVTEAFF. CDR3 DNA: TGTGCCAGCAGCTTAGAGGGAGTCACTGAAGCTTTCTTT.